A single sample gave rise to the 9 T cell receptor beta chains below, sequenced in a study of neurological immune-mediated disorders (dated by TCRdb to about 2019). Library preparation used 5' RACE. The instrument given in TCRdb is Illumina HiSeq 2500. TCRdb handled the public reads itself, with Q25 trimming in fastp and clone calling in MiXCR, and kept productive beta chains. Duplicate CDR3 protein sequences are folded into a single record with the most common DNA and genes. In all, the sample holds approximately 100,000 distinct CDR3 sequences, and roughly 4% of those were seen once. The top ten clones comprise 6% of the sample. Sequenced sample: PBMCs. These receptors were collected from a woman in her late teens or twenties with multiple sclerosis.

The V call is TRBV27, the J call TRBJ1-2; 10 nucleotides agree with TRBD1. V shed 6 bases, J shed 1 base, and the junction held 5 bases outside the gene matches. Germline V gene data show CDR1 as MNHEY and CDR2 as SMNVEV (reference sequence). This CDR3 has 15 residues. The CDR3, as DNA: TGTGCCAGCAGCCCCAGGGACAGGGGTAACTATGGCTACACCTTC. Translated: CASSPRDRGNYGYTF.

The chain uses TRBV12-3 or TRBV12-4 and TRBJ2-2; no definite D call. The CDR3 extends over 13 amino acids. Between the trimmed V and J ends, which lost 5 bases and 5 bases, there was a span of 9 bases. The chain's CDR3 is CASSDGLTGELFF. The CDR3 coding sequence is TGTGCCAGCAGTGACGGGCTAACCGGGGAGCTGTTTTTT.

Many counts were recorded for this clonotype. V usage is TRBV28 and J usage is TRBJ2-7; D is possibly TRBD1 or TRBD2 (5 bases each). Per the germline V gene, CDR1 is MDHEN and CDR2 is SYDVKM. The CDR3 runs to 15 residues. V was trimmed by 5 bases and J by 5 bases, leaving 19 bases between them. CDR3 nucleotide sequence: TGTGCCAGCAGTGATCGGGACGGTAGAATGAACGAGCAGTACTTC. Amino acids: CASSDRDGRMNEQYF.

There are many counts of this clonotype. This chain links TRBV5-8 with TRBJ2-3; 8 positions agree with TRBD1. Unmatched junction bases numbered 3, after V lost 0 bases and J lost 6 bases. There are 14 residues in the CDR3. From germline, CDR1 is SGHTS and CDR2 YDEGEE. The CDR3 region is CASSLGQGRDTQYF. In DNA, the CDR3 is TGTGCCAGCAGCTTGGGACAGGGGAGGGATACGCAGTATTTT.

In this sample, this clonotype turned up many times. J is TRBJ2-1 and V is TRBV12-3 or TRBV12-4; D possibly corresponds to TRBD1 (5 bases). This CDR3 is built from 14 residues. V lost 1 base and J 2 bases, leaving 6 bases between the germline ends. CDR3 in amino acids: CASSLGTTYNEQFF. In DNA, the CDR3 is TGTGCCAGCAGTTTAGGGACAACCTACAATGAGCAGTTCTTC.

This clonotype was picked up a small number of times. The V and J genes are TRBV20-1 and TRBJ2-7; 10 positions match TRBD2. With 7 bases clipped from V and 1 base from J, the junction kept 7 bases outside the gene matches. The CDR3 runs to 14 residues. CDR1 is DFQATT, CDR2 SNEGSKA, per germline (reference sequence). Written as DNA, the CDR3 is TGCAGTGTCCAGAATAGCGGGGGGTCCTACGAGCAGTACTTC. Protein sequence: CSVQNSGGSYEQYF.

The sample holds many counts of this clonotype. The V and J genes are TRBV20-1 and TRBJ2-3, with a weak D call TRBD2 (6 bases). Trimming took off 8 bases at V and 1 base at J, with 16 bases between the two ends. The germline V gene has CDR1 DFQATT and CDR2 SNEGSKA (reference sequence). The CDR3 has 14 residues. CDR3 in DNA: TGCAGTCCGAAGGGCGGGGTGGGCACAGATACGCAGTATTTT. It translates to CSPKGGVGTDTQYF.

Concerning this clonotype: An end of the junction differs from the germline gene, which may be a read error. The chain is built from TRBV7-8 and TRBJ2-6, with 11 bases identical to TRBD1. CDR3 length equals 15 residues. In germline, CDR1 is SGHVS, CDR2 FQNEAQ. The CDR3 DNA is TGTGCCAGCAGCCCCGGGACAGGGGGGGCCAAAGTCCTGACTTTC. It specifies CASSPGTGGAKVLTF.

There are a few counts of this clonotype. The chain employs TRBV6-2 or TRBV6-3 and TRBJ1-1; D may be TRBD1 (6 bases). V was clipped by 6 bases and J by 5 bases, with 7 bases between them. The CDR3 is made up of 11 amino acids. The germline V gene has CDR1 MNHEY and CDR2 SVGEGT. The CDR3 sequence is CASRQGTEAFF. Written as DNA, the CDR3 is TGTGCCAGCAGACAGGGAACTGAAGCTTTCTTT.